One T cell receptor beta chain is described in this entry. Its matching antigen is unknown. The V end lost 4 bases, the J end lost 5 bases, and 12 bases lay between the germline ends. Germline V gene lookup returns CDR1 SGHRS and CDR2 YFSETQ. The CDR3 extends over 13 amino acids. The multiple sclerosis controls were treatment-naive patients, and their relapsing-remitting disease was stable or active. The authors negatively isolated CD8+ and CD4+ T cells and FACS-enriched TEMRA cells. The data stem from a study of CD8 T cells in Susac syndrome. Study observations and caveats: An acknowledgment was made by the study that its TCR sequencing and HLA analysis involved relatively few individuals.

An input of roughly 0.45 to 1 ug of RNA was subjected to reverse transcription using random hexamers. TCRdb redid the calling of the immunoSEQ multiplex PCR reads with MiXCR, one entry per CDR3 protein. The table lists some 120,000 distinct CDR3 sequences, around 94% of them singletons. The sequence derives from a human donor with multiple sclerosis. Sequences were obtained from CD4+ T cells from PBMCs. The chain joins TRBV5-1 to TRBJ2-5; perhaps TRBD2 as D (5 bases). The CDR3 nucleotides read TGCGCCAGCAGCCCAGCTAGAGGGGAGACCCAGTACTTC. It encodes CASSPARGETQYF.